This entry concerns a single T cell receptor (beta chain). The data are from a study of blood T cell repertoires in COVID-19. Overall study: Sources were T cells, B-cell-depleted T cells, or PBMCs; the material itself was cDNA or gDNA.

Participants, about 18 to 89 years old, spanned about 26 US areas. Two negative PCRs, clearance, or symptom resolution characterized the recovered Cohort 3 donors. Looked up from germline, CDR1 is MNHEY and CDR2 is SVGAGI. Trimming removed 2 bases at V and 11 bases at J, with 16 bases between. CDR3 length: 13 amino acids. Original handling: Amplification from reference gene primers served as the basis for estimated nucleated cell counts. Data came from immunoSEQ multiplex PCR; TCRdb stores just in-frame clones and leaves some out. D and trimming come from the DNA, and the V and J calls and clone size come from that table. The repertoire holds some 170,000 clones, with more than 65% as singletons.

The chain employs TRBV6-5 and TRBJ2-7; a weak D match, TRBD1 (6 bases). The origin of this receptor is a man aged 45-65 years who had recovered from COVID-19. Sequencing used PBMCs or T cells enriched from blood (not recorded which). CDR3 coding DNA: TGTGCCAGCAGTTACCCCGGTGCAGGGGTGAAGTACTTC. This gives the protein CASSYPGAGVKYF.